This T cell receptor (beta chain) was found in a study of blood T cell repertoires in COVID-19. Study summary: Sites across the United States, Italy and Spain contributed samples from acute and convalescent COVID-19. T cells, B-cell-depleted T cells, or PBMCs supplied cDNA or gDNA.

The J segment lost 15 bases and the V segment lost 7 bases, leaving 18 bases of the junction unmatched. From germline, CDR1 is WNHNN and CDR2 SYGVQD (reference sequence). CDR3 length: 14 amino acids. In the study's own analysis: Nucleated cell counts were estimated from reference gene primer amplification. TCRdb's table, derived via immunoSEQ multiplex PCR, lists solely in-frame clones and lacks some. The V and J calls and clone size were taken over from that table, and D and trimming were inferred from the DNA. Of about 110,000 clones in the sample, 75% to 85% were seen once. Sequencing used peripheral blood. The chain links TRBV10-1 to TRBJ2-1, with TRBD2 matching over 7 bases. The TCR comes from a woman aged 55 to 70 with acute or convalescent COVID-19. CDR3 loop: CASIQKPSGPRRFF. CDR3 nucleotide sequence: TGCGCCAGCATCCAAAAACCTAGCGGCCCCAGGAGGTTCTTC.